Following are 7 T cell receptor beta chains from one sample sequenced in a study of a mutant IDH1 vaccine in newly diagnosed glioma. Time point meaning: week 23, last vaccination. Doses of 300 ug of mutant IDH1 20-mer peptide were given with topical imiquimod. No cognate antigen is known for these TCRs. Measured with immunoSEQ multiplex PCR; TCRdb has only the in-frame clones, and not every one. The data hold around 26,000 clones, with roughly 80% observed a single time. Specimen: PBMCs, collected from a glioma patient whose treatment included an IDH1 peptide vaccine. These receptors came from a woman aged 25 to 45 with glioma.

This chain links TRBV5-4 with TRBJ1-1, with TRBD1 identical over 10 bases. Germline V gene sequence: CDR1 SGHNT, CDR2 YYREEE (reference sequence). After removal of 0 bases from V and 1 base from J, the junction contained 3 bases not matched to a gene. CDR3 size: 16 residues. The CDR3 is CASSLAGTGANTEAFF. DNA for the CDR3: TGTGCCAGCAGCTTGGCCGGGACAGGGGCGAACACTGAAGCTTTCTTT. The variable domain in full, completed from reference TRBV5-4 and TRBJ1-1, reads ETGVTQSPTHLIKTRGQQVTLRCSSQSGHNTVSWYQQALGQGPQFIFQYYREEENGRGNFPPRFSGLQFPNYSSELNVNALELDDSALYLCASSLAGTGANTEAFFGQGTRLTVV.

The V call is TRBV29-1, the J call TRBJ2-4, with 9 bases that match TRBD1. Germline CDR1 is SQVTM and CDR2 is ANQGSEA. This CDR3 is built from 13 residues. Trimming cost V 7 bases and J 9 bases; bases outside gene matches: 10. The CDR3 here is CSAAGTGRGIQYF. The CDR3 DNA follows: TGCAGCGCGGCTGGGACAGGGCGAGGCATTCAGTACTTC.

The chain uses TRBV7-8 and TRBJ1-1; D unresolved. Per the germline V gene, CDR1 is SGHVS and CDR2 is FQNEAQ. The CDR3 runs 15 residues. V lost 4 bases, J lost 1 base, and 13 bases lay in between. CDR3 nucleotide sequence: TGTGCCAGCAGCTCCGATGAGGGAGCGAACACTGAAGCTTTCTTT. Its protein product is CASSSDEGANTEAFF.

This sequence joins TRBV15 and TRBJ1-1; D possibly corresponds to TRBD1 (6 bases). The V gene lost 0 bases and the J gene lost 3 bases, with 11 bases spanning the gap. There are 15 residues in the CDR3. The V gene's germline CDR1 is LNHNV and CDR2 YYDKDF (reference sequence). CDR3: CATSRDLGGYTEAFF. CDR3 DNA: TGTGCCACCAGCAGAGATTTAGGGGGGTACACTGAAGCTTTCTTT.

The J gene is TRBJ1-1, the V gene TRBV5-4, with 11 bases that match TRBD1. The CDR3 totals 15 residues. Germline CDR1 is SGHNT and CDR2 is YYREEE (reference sequence). V lost 3 bases to trimming and J lost 4 bases; unmatched junction nucleotides: 5. CDR3 DNA: TGTGCCAGCAGCTCCCGGGACAGGGGGTCCACTGAAGCTTTCTTT. Translation: CASSSRDRGSTEAFF.

The gene calls are TRBV2 and TRBJ1-6; the D gene is possibly TRBD1 (6 bases). CDR1 is SNHLY and CDR2 is FYNNEI in the germline V gene. The CDR3 runs 15 residues. V lost 6 bases, J lost 7 bases, and 16 bases lay in between. CDR3 sequence: CASSQRGGGNSPLHF. The CDR3 DNA sequence: TGTGCCAGCAGCCAAAGGGGGGGCGGAAATTCACCCCTCCACTTT.

The gene calls are TRBV13 and TRBJ2-3; 14 bases agree with TRBD2. Germline lookup yields CDR1 PRHDT and CDR2 FYEKMQ (reference sequence). V gave up 5 bases and J gave up 0 bases; unmatched junction bases: 13. CDR3 length: 20 residues. The CDR3 loop is CASSPTPGLAGGSSTDTQYF. CDR3 nucleotides: TGTGCCAGCAGCCCCACCCCCGGACTAGCGGGGGGTTCTAGCACAGATACGCAGTATTTT. Looking up the rest from reference TRBV13 and TRBJ2-3 gives the full variable domain: AAGVIQSPRHLIKEKRETATLKCYPIPRHDTVYWYQQGPGQDPQFLISFYEKMQSDKGSIPDRFSAQQFSDYHSELNMSSLELGDSALYFCASSPTPGLAGGSSTDTQYFGPGTRLTVL.